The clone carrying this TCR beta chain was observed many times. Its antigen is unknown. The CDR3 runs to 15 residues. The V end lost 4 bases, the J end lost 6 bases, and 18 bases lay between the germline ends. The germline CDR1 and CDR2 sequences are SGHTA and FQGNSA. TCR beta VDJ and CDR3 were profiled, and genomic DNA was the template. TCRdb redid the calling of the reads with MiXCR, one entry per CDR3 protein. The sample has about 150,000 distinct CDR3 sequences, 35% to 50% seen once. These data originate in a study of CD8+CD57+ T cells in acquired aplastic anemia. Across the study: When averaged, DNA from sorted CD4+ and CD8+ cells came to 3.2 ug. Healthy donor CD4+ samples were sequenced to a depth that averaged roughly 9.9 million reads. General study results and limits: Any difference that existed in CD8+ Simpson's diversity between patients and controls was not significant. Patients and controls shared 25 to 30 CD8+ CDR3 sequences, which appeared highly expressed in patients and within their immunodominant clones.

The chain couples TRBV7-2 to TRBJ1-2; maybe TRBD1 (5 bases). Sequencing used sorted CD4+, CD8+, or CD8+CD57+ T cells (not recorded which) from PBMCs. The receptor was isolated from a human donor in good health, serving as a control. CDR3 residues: CASSSFRTPVDGYTF. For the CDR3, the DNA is TGTGCCAGCAGCTCCTTCCGGACACCCGTGGATGGCTACACCTTC. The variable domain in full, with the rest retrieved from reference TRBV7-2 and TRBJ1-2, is GAGVSQSPSNKVTEKGKDVELRCDPISGHTALYWYRQSLGQGLEFLIYFQGNSAPDKSGLPSDRFSAERTGGSVSTLTIQRTQQEDSAVYLCASSSFRTPVDGYTFGSGTRLTVV.